A single sample gave rise to the 12 T cell receptor beta chains below, sequenced in a study of cytomegalovirus exposure and HLA in healthy donors. The PCR made use of 60 Vbeta and 13 Jbeta primers. Only in-frame clones appear in the TCRdb table, and some are missing; sequencing was by immunoSEQ multiplex PCR. Altogether about 150,000 clones are present, roughly 83% being singletons, with the ten largest covering roughly 1.4%. The source material was PBMCs. The source of these receptors is a woman younger than 30 in good health and CMV-seronegative.

This clone was observed a few times. The rearrangement joins TRBV25-1 to TRBJ2-7, with D maybe TRBD2 (5 bases). This CDR3 spans 14 amino acids. V shed 2 bases and J shed 0 bases, with 8 bases lying between them. Germline V lookup: CDR1 MGHDK, CDR2 SYGVNS. The CDR3 DNA reads as TGTGCCAGCAGTGAACCAGGAGGCTCCTACGAGCAGTACTTC. It codes for CASSEPGGSYEQYF.

The chain has TRBV11-2 and TRBJ2-1, with a tentative D call TRBD1 (6 bases). The length of the CDR3 is 12 residues. Trimming shortened V by 6 bases and J by 5 bases, and 8 bases separated the two germline ends. CDR1 and CDR2 (germline): SGHAT, FQNNGV. CDR3: CASRDRNNEQFF. CDR3 nucleotide sequence: TGTGCCAGCAGGGACAGAAACAATGAGCAGTTCTTC. The full variable domain, with the rest looked up from reference TRBV11-2 and TRBJ2-1, is EAGVAQSPRYKIIEKRQSVAFWCNPISGHATLYWYQQILGQGPKLLIQFQNNGVVDDSQLPKDRFSAERLKGVDSTLKIQPAKLEDSAVYLCASRDRNNEQFFGPGTRLTVL.

The CDR3 bases are TGTGCCACCAGCGTCTGGCGGGGGGAATACAGCTCCTACAATGAGCAGTTCTTC. Its translation: CATSVWRGEYSSYNEQFF. The chain carries TRBV15 and TRBJ2-1, with 8 bases identical to TRBD2. The junction had 12 bases not matched to a gene; V was cut back by 5 bases and J by 0 bases. The CDR3 totals 18 residues. Germline CDR1 LNHNV, CDR2 YYDKDF (reference sequence).

This chain connects TRBV4-1 to TRBJ1-5; no clear D gene. The CDR3 is made up of 16 amino acids. Trimming left V 3 bases short and J 2 bases short, with 14 bases between. Germline CDR1 is MGHRA and CDR2 is YSYEKL. The CDR3 reads CASSQPEASGNQPQHF. The CDR3 DNA follows: TGCGCCAGCAGCCAGCCAGAGGCGTCGGGCAATCAGCCCCAGCATTTT.

This sequence joins TRBV19 and TRBJ1-5; D is ambiguous. Germline-derived CDR1 and CDR2 are LNHDA and SQIVND (reference sequence). This CDR3 has 13 amino acids. V gave up 7 bases and J gave up 4 bases, with 11 bases separating them. The CDR3 loop is CASTATENQPQHF. The CDR3, as DNA: TGTGCCAGTACCGCAACCGAGAATCAGCCCCAGCATTTT.

This rearrangement joins TRBV9 to TRBJ1-5, with D unclear. Trimming took off 0 bases at V and 0 bases at J, with 7 bases between the two ends. CDR3 size: 15 residues. Germline V gives CDR1 SGDLS, CDR2 YYNGEE. The chain's CDR3 is CASSVGGSSNQPQHF. Here the CDR3 DNA reads TGTGCCAGCAGCGTAGGTGGCAGTAGCAATCAGCCCCAGCATTTT.

The rearrangement links TRBV4-1 to TRBJ2-6, with TRBD2 as a possible D gene (6 bases). The CDR3 is made up of 18 amino acids. CDR1 is MGHRA, CDR2 YSYEKL, per germline. V lost 0 bases to trimming and J lost 4 bases, with 16 bases between them. The CDR3 DNA reads as TGCGCCAGCAGCCAAGATCGTGGGCGGACTACCGGGGCCAACGTCCTGACTTTC. Its protein is CASSQDRGRTTGANVLTF.

This clone is a singleton in its sample. The V call is TRBV28, the J call TRBJ1-4; TRBD1 aligns across 7 bases. Looked up from germline, CDR1 is MDHEN and CDR2 is SYDVKM. The CDR3 contains 15 residues. V lost 4 bases, J lost 2 bases, and 4 bases stayed unmatched. CDR3 loop: CASSSPQGTNEKLFF. The CDR3 DNA reads as TGTGCCAGCAGTTCCCCACAGGGGACTAATGAAAAACTGTTTTTT.

V and J are TRBV5-1 and TRBJ2-3; 7 bases are a match to TRBD1. After removal of 2 bases from V and 4 bases from J, the junction contained 4 bases not matched to a gene. Looked up from germline, CDR1 is SGHRS and CDR2 is YFSETQ. There are 14 residues in the CDR3. The CDR3 loop is CASSLGQEADTQYF. The CDR3 region has the DNA TGCGCCAGCAGCTTAGGACAGGAGGCAGATACGCAGTATTTT.

This clone was picked up a small number of times. The V and J genes are TRBV7-8 and TRBJ2-1; D is unclear. With 1 base removed from V and 0 bases from J, the gap between germline ends came to 10 bases. Germline V gene lookup returns CDR1 SGHVS and CDR2 FQNEAQ. The CDR3 spans 16 residues. The CDR3 bases are TGTGCCAGCAGCTTAGAGAGGCAAAGCTCCTACAATGAGCAGTTCTTC. It yields the protein CASSLERQSSYNEQFF.

The V and J genes are TRBV10-2 and TRBJ1-1; 7 nucleotides match TRBD1. With 5 bases clipped from V and 5 bases from J, the junction kept 20 bases outside the gene matches. This CDR3 is built from 18 residues. Germline CDR1 is WSHSY and CDR2 is SAAADI. This chain's CDR3 is CASSHQGVPPNRLTEAFF. Written as DNA, the CDR3 is TGCGCCAGCAGTCATCAGGGGGTCCCCCCCAATAGATTGACTGAAGCTTTCTTT.

This chain connects TRBV28 to TRBJ2-6; a weak D match, TRBD2 (6 bases). Germline CDR1 reads MDHEN; CDR2 reads SYDVKM. This CDR3 has 14 amino acids. The V gene lost 6 bases and the J gene lost 2 bases, with 8 bases spanning the gap. In DNA, the CDR3 is TGTGCCAGCAGCTGGGAGGCTGGGGCCAACGTCCTGACTTTC. As protein: CASSWEAGANVLTF.